This T cell receptor beta chain was sequenced in a study of T cell responses to AZD1222 COVID-19 vaccine. Broader study findings: Unmutated variant regions are reportedly targeted by nearly half of spike-specific TCRs. Clonal diversity was possibly underestimated; the donors were predominantly white British and more often female.

Some clones are missing from TCRdb's copy, which holds only in-frame ones; the method was immunoSEQ multiplex PCR. The repertoire includes 150,000 to 200,000 clones, around 87% of them detected once, and 2.5% to 3% sits in the top ten. Germline V gene lookup returns CDR1 SGHDT and CDR2 YYEEEE. The CDR3 extends over 16 amino acids. V lost 0 bases and J lost 1, with 10 bases in between. Details on this clone: Its antigen is still unknown.

The sequencing used peripheral blood, collected on day 0 of MenACWY control vaccination. The V call is TRBV5-6, the J call TRBJ2-2; D might be TRBD1 (6 bases). This sequence was found in an adult in good health. This CDR3 reads CASSLALQGNTGELFF. The CDR3 nucleotides are TGTGCCAGCAGCTTGGCCTTACAGGGGAACACCGGGGAGCTGTTTTTT.